One T cell receptor beta chain is described in this entry. As yet, its antigen is unknown. The entry originates in a study of T cell responses to AZD1222 COVID-19 vaccine. Regarding the study as a whole: The study sampled repertoires only after the peak T cell response. Targeting of unmutated variant regions was reportedly seen in nearly half of spike-specific TCRs.

TCRdb's copy holds only in-frame clones and misses some; the assay was immunoSEQ multiplex PCR. The sample records 75,000 to 95,000 clones, more than 85% being singletons. The CDR3 has 12 amino acids. V dropped 5 bases and J dropped 2 bases, with 9 bases sitting between them. Germline CDR1 and CDR2: GTSNPN and SVGIG (reference sequence). Whether given at about 4 or about 12 weeks, second doses were pooled. The chain links TRBV30 to TRBJ1-2; no definite D call. This clonotype was sampled from an adult who received the AZD1222 COVID-19 vaccine. Specimen: peripheral blood, collected 28 days after the second AZD1222 dose. CDR3 bases: TGTGCCTGGGCCACGGGGAACTATGGCTACACCTTC. It specifies CAWATGNYGYTF.